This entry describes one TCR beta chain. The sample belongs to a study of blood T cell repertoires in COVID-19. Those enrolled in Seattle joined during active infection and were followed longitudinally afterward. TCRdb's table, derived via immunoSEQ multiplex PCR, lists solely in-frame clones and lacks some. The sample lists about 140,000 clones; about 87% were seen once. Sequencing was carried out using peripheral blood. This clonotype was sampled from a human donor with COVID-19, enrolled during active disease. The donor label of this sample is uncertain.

The CDR3 reads CASSRRGPYSPLHF. The DNA for the CDR3 is TGTGCCAGCAGCAGGCGGGGGCCTTATTCACCCCTCCACTTT. V usage is TRBV6-5 and J usage is TRBJ1-6; TRBD1 might be the D (6 bases). V lost 6 bases and J 8 bases, leaving 14 bases between the germline ends. The CDR3 length is 14 residues. Germline V gene sequence: CDR1 MNHEY, CDR2 SVGAGI.